The T cell receptor (beta chain) under discussion was sequenced for a study of blood T cell repertoires in COVID-19. Study as a whole: Sources were T cells, B-cell-depleted T cells, or PBMCs; the material itself was cDNA or gDNA.

Clones were sequenced by immunoSEQ multiplex PCR, and TCRdb holds only the in-frame ones, with some missing. The table has fewer than 250,000 clones, around 83% seen once; the top ten hold about 3.3%. The germline V gene has CDR1 MNHEY and CDR2 SVGEGT. V shed 0 bases and J 4 bases; nucleotides not matched to a gene: 2. CDR3 length equals 16 residues. The clonotype originates from a woman younger than 45 who had been exposed to COVID-19. This chain uses TRBV6-2 or TRBV6-3 with TRBJ2-7; 14 bases are shared with TRBD2. What was sequenced was PBMCs or T cells enriched from blood (not recorded which). This CDR3 reads CASSYSGLAGAYEQYF. CDR3 sequence (DNA): TGTGCCAGCAGTTACTCGGGACTAGCGGGGGCGTACGAGCAGTACTTC.